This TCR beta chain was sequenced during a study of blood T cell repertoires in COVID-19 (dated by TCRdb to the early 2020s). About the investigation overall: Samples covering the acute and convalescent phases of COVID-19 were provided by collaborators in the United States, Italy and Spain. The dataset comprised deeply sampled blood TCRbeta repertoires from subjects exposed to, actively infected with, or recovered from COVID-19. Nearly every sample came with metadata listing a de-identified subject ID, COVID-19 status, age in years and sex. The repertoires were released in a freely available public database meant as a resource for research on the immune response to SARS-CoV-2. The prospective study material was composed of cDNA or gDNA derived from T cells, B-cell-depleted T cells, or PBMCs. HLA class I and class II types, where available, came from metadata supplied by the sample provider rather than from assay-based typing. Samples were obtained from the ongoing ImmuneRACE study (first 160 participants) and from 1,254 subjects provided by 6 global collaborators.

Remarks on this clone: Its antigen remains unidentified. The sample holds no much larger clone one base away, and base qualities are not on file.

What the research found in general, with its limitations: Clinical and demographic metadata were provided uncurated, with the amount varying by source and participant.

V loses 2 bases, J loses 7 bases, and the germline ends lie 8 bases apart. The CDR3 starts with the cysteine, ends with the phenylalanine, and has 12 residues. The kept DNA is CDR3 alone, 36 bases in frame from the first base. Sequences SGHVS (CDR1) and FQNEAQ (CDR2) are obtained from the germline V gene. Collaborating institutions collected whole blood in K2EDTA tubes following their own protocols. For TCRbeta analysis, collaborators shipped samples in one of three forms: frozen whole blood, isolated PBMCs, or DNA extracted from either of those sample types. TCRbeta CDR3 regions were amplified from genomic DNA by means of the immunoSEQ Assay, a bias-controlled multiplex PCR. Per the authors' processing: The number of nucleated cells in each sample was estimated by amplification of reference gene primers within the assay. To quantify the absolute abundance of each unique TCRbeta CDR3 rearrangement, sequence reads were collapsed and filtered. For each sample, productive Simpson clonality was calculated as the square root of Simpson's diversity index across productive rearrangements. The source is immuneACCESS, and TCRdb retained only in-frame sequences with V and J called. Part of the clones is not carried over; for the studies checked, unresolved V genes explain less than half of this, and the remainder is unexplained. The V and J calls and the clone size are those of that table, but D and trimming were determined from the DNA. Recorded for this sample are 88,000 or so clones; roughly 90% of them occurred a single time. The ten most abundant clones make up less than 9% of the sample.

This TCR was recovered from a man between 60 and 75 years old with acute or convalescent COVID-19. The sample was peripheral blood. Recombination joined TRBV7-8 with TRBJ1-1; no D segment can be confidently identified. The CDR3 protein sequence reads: CASSLRLNEAFF. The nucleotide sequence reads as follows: TGTGCCAGCAGCTTACGTCTAAATGAAGCTTTCTTT.